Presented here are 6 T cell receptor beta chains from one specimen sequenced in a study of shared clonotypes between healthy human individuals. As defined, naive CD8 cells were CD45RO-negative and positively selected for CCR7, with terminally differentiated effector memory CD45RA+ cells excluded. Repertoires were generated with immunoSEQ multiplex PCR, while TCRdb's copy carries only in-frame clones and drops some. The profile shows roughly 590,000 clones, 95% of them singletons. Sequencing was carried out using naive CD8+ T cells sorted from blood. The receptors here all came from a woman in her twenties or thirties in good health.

The CDR3 loop is CASSGGESYGYTF. In nucleotides, the CDR3 is TGTGCCAGCAGTGGTGGGGAAAGCTATGGCTACACCTTC. This chain links TRBV2 with TRBJ1-2; D gene uncertain. CDR3 length: 13 amino acids. Deletions cut 4 bases from V and 4 bases from J, with 10 bases between. From germline, CDR1 is SNHLY and CDR2 FYNNEI.

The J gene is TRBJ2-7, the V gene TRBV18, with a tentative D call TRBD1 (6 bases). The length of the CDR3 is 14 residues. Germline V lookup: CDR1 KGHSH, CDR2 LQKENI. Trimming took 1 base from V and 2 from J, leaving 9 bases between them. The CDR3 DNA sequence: TGTGCCAGCTCACCACGGGACACAACCTACGAGCAGTACTTC. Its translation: CASSPRDTTYEQYF.

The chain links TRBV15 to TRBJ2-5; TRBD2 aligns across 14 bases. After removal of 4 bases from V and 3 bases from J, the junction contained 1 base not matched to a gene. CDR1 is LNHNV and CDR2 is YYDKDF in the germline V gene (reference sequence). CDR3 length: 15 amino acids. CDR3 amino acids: CATSMGLAGEETQYF. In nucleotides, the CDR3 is TGTGCCACCAGCATGGGACTAGCGGGAGAAGAGACCCAGTACTTC.

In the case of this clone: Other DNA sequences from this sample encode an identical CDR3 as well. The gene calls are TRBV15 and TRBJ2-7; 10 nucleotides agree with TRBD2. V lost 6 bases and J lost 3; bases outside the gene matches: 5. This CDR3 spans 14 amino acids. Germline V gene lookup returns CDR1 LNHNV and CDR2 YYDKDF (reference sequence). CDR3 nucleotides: TGTGCCACCAGTGGCGGACTAGCGGACTACGAGCAGTACTTC. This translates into CATSGGLADYEQYF. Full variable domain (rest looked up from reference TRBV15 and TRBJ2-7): DAMVIQNPRYQVTQFGKPVTLSCSQTLNHNVMYWYQQKSSQAPKLLFHYYDKDFNNEADTPDNFQSRRPNTSFCFLDIRSPGLGDTAMYLCATSGGLADYEQYFGPGTRLTVT.

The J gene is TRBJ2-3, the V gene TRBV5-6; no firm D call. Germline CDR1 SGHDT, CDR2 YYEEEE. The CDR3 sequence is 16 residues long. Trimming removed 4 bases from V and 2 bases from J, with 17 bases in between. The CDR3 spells CASSPGPATPTDTQYF. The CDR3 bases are TGTGCCAGCAGCCCTGGCCCTGCTACCCCCACAGATACGCAGTATTTT.

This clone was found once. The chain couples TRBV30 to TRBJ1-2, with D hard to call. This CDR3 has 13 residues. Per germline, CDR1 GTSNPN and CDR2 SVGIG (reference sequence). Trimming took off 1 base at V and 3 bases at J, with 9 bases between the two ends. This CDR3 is CAWSEGSYYGYTF. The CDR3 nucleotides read TGTGCCTGGAGTGAAGGCAGCTACTATGGCTACACCTTC.